These 16 T cell receptor beta chains originate from one sample sequenced in a study of T cell repertoires in cytomegalovirus infection. The antigens these receptors bind are not known. TCRdb passed the reads through MiXCR, listing each CDR3 protein once. The sample yields roughly 990,000 distinct CDR3 sequences, roughly 30% seen once. Here the sequenced sample was cultured CD8+ T cells from PBMCs, taken from culture after CMV antigen stimulation. The receptors stem from a human donor in good health (CMV status not recorded). Some clones in this sample may be carry-over from other donors' samples.

The chain recombines TRBV9 with TRBJ2-5; 8 bases map to TRBD2. This CDR3 has 15 amino acids. Germline CDR1 reads SGDLS; CDR2 reads YYNGEE. The J segment lost 9 bases and the V segment lost 4 bases, leaving 14 bases of the junction unmatched. CDR3: CASSPVGAGAKAQYF. CDR3 in DNA: TGTGCCAGCAGCCCCGTGGGAGCGGGGGCGAAGGCCCAGTACTTC.

The chain recombines TRBV11-2 with TRBJ2-5; 8 bases are a match to TRBD1. The germline V gene encodes CDR1 SGHAT and CDR2 FQNNGV. Unmatched junction bases numbered 2, after V lost 1 base and J lost 4 bases. This CDR3 is 14 amino acids long. The CDR3 sequence: CASSLGQGLETQYF. CDR3 coding DNA: TGTGCCAGCAGCTTAGGACAGGGGCTAGAGACCCAGTACTTC.

CDR3 in amino acids: CASSRPGFEQYF. The DNA for the CDR3 is TGTGCCAGCAGCCGCCCGGGGTTTGAGCAGTACTTC. The chain is built from TRBV27 and TRBJ2-7; D is perhaps TRBD2 (5 bases). The germline V gene encodes CDR1 MNHEY and CDR2 SMNVEV (reference sequence). Trimming took off 6 bases at V and 7 bases at J, with 13 bases between the two ends. The CDR3 is 12 residues long.

The chain employs TRBV27 and TRBJ1-6; 8 bases are a match to TRBD1. The germline gives CDR1 MNHEY, CDR2 SMNVEV (reference sequence). CDR3 length: 15 residues. V dropped 8 bases and J dropped 8; count of bases not matched to a gene: 11. CDR3 amino acids: CASGGFDRGDSPLHF. The DNA of the CDR3 is TGTGCCAGCGGGGGATTCGACAGGGGTGATTCACCCCTCCACTTT.

The chain employs TRBV27 and TRBJ2-3; TRBD2 matches 7 bases. With V trimmed by 2 bases and J by 2 bases, 7 bases remained unmatched. The CDR3 has 16 amino acids. Germline CDR1 reads MNHEY; CDR2 reads SMNVEV (reference sequence). CDR3 residues: CASSLRLALYTDTQYF. The CDR3 DNA is TGTGCCAGCAGTTTACGACTAGCATTATACACAGATACGCAGTATTTT.

The chain combines TRBV15 with TRBJ1-3, with D unresolved. Germline loops: CDR1 LNHNV, CDR2 YYDKDF (reference sequence). CDR3 size: 16 residues. V gave up 0 bases and J gave up 1 base, with 10 bases separating them. CDR3 loop: CATSRDWWESGNTIYF. Here the CDR3 DNA reads TGTGCCACCAGCAGAGATTGGTGGGAATCTGGAAACACCATATATTTT.

The chain carries TRBV20-1 and TRBJ2-5; 7 bases are a match to TRBD1. CDR1 and CDR2 from the germline V gene are DFQATT and SNEGSKA (reference sequence). The CDR3 has 14 residues. V was clipped by 3 bases and J by 5 bases; unmatched bases: 9. CDR3 protein: CSARAFDRDETQYF. The DNA for the CDR3 is TGCAGTGCTAGGGCCTTCGACAGGGATGAGACCCAGTACTTC.

The V and J genes are TRBV19 and TRBJ1-1; possible D gene TRBD1, 5 bases. Trimming took 6 bases from V and 1 from J, leaving 12 bases between them. CDR1 LNHDA and CDR2 SQIVND come from the germline V gene (reference sequence). This CDR3 has 14 residues. The CDR3 bases are TGTGCCAGTAGCCAGGGACGGCCGAACACTGAAGCTTTCTTT. As protein: CASSQGRPNTEAFF.

This clonotype turned up a few times. The chain is built from TRBV19 and TRBJ2-7; no reliable D call. The V and J ends lost 5 bases and 5 bases respectively, with 13 bases between them. This CDR3 is built from 13 residues. Germline V gives CDR1 LNHDA, CDR2 SQIVND (reference sequence). CDR3 nucleotides: TGTGCCAGTAGTTTCAGCCCTATTCACGAGCAGTACTTC. Translating gives CASSFSPIHEQYF. Variable domain in full (rest from reference TRBV19 and TRBJ2-7): DGGITQSPKYLFRKEGQNVTLSCEQNLNHDAMYWYRQDPGQGLRLIYYSQIVNDFQKGDIAEGYSVSREKKESFPLTVTSAQKNPTAFYLCASSFSPIHEQYFGPGTRLTVT.

This clonotype was detected only a few times. The chain links TRBV20-1 to TRBJ2-2; TRBD1 agrees at 12 bases. Germline CDR1 reads DFQATT; CDR2 reads SNEGSKA (reference sequence). There are 15 residues in the CDR3. J was trimmed by 6 bases and V by 6 bases; bases with no gene match: 8. CDR3 protein: CSADNRDRGPGELFF. The DNA for the CDR3 is TGCAGTGCCGATAACCGGGACAGGGGGCCCGGGGAGCTGTTTTTT.

The CDR3 loop reads CATSTATNEKLFF. In DNA form, the CDR3 reads TGTGCCACCTCAACTGCAACTAATGAAAAACTGTTTTTT. V and J are TRBV6-6 and TRBJ1-4; D unclear. This CDR3 is built from 13 residues. V lost 10 bases to trimming and J lost 0 bases, with 9 bases between them. The germline gives CDR1 MNHNY, CDR2 SVGAGI (reference sequence).

This chain links TRBV20-1 with TRBJ2-2, with D unclear. Per germline, CDR1 DFQATT and CDR2 SNEGSKA (reference sequence). This CDR3 has 14 amino acids. The V end lost 1 base, the J end lost 7 bases, and 13 bases lay between the germline ends. CDR3 sequence reads: CSARVIGFGGELFF. The CDR3 DNA sequence: TGCAGTGCTAGAGTTATAGGGTTCGGCGGGGAGCTGTTTTTT.

This clonotype was found a few times. V gene TRBV5-1 combines with J gene TRBJ1-1, with D possibly matching TRBD1 (6 bases). The germline CDR1 and CDR2 sequences are SGHRS and YFSETQ. The germline V and J ends were trimmed by 4 bases and 1 base, with 20 bases remaining between them. The CDR3 sequence is 17 residues long. The DNA for the CDR3 is TGCGCCAGCAGCCAAACTCGGACAGTCCGACCGAACACTGAAGCTTTCTTT. Protein product: CASSQTRTVRPNTEAFF.

Concerning this clonotype itself: The junction differs from germline at one of its ends, possibly a read error. The chain links TRBV7-6 to TRBJ2-2, with 7 bases lining up with TRBD1. Germline V gene data show CDR1 as SGHVS and CDR2 as FNYEAQ. This CDR3 region has 16 residues. In nucleotides, the CDR3 is TGTCCCAGCAGCCCAGACGGGACAGCGAACACCGGGGAGCTGTTTTTT. This translates into CPSSPDGTANTGELFF.

J is TRBJ1-1 and V is TRBV12-3 or TRBV12-4; possible D gene TRBD1, 5 bases. Trimming pared 3 bases from V and 0 bases from J, leaving 14 bases between. CDR3 length: 16 residues. The CDR3 reads CASSLMGVGMNTEAFF. The CDR3 DNA reads TGTGCCAGCAGTTTGATGGGGGTAGGTATGAACACTGAAGCTTTCTTT.

This clonotype occurred many times. The chain couples TRBV5-1 to TRBJ1-4; 7 bases map to TRBD1. The CDR3 length is 19 residues. Germline V gene lookup returns CDR1 SGHRS and CDR2 YFSETQ. V dropped 1 base and J dropped 0; count of bases not matched to a gene: 12. The CDR3 loop reads CASSLRAGGLSATNEKLFF. The CDR3 nucleotides are TGCGCCAGCAGCTTGCGGGCAGGGGGACTTTCTGCAACTAATGAAAAACTGTTTTTT. The complete variable domain, with remaining parts taken from reference TRBV5-1 and TRBJ1-4, reads KAGVTQTPRYLIKTRGQQVTLSCSPISGHRSVSWYQQTPGQGLQFLFEYFSETQRNKGNFPGRFSGRQFSNSRSEMNVSTLELGDSALYLCASSLRAGGLSATNEKLFFGSGTQLSVL.